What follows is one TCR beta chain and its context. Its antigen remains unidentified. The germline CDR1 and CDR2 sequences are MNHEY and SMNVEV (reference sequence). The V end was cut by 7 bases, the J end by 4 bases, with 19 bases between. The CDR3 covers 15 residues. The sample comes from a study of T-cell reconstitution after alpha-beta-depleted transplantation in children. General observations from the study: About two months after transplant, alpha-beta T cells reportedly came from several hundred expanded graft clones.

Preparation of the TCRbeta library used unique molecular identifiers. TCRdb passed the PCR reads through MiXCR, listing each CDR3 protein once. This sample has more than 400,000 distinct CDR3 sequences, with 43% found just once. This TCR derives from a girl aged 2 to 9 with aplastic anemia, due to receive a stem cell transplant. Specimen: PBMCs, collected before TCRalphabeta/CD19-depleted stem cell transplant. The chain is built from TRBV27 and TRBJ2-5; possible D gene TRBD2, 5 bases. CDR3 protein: CASTLRGISLETQYF. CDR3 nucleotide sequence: TGTGCCAGCACTCTACGGGGTATTAGTTTAGAGACCCAGTACTTC.